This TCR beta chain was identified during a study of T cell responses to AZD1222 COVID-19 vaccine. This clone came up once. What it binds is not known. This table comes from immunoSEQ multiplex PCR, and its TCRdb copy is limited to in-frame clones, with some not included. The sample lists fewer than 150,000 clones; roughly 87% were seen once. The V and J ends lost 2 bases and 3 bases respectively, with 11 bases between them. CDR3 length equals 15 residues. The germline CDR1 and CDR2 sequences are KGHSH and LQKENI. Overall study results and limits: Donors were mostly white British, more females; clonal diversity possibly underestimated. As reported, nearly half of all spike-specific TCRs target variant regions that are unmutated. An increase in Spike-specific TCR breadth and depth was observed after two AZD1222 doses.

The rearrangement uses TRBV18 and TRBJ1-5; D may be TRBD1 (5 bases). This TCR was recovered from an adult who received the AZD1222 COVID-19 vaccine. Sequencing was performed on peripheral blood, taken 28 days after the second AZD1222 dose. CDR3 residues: CASSPAPGYNQPQHF. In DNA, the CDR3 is TGTGCCAGCTCACCAGCTCCAGGGTACAATCAGCCCCAGCATTTT.